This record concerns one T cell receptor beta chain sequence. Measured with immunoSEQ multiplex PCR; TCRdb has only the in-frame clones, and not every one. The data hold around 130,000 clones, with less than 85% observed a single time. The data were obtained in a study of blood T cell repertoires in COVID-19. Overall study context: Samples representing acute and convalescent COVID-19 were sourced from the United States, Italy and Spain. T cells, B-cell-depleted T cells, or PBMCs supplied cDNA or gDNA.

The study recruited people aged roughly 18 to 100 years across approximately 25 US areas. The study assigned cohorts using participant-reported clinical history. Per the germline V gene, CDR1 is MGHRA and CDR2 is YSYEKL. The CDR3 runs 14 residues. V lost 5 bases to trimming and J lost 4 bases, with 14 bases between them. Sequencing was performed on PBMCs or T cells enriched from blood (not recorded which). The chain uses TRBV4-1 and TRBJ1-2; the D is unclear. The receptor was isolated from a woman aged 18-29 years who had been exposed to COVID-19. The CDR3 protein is CASSENWATYGYTF. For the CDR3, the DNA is TGCGCCAGCAGCGAAAATTGGGCGACCTATGGCTACACCTTC.